This is a list of T cell receptor beta chains from one sample in a study of T-cell reconstitution after alpha-beta-depleted transplantation in children. Using its own MiXCR run on the PCR reads, TCRdb lists one record per CDR3 protein. The sample includes about 290,000 distinct CDR3 sequences, about 7.3% of them seen just once. The starting material was peripheral blood, obtained 360 days after TCRalphabeta/CD19-depleted stem cell transplant. These receptors all stem from a female patient aged 2 to 10 who had a stem cell transplant for Fanconi anemia, so the T cells may come from the graft donor. The CDR3 runs from the conserved cysteine through the conserved F or W. D genes are given only for firm matches. Size is stated for part of the rows, as once, few or many counts, or as a class when the clone is expanded.

TRBV6-2/TRBV6-3	few	TRBJ2-1	TRBD1	CASSYQDRGAPNEQFF	TGTGCCAGCAGTTACCAGGACAGGGGGGCTCCCAATGAGCAGTTCTTC
TRBV20-1	.	TRBJ2-3	.	CSANVFYLPDTQYF	TGCAGTGCCAATGTCTTCTATCTGCCAGATACGCAGTATTTT
TRBV6-2/TRBV6-3	.	TRBJ2-2	.	CASSNLRGPGTGELFF	TGTGCCAGCAGTAATTTAAGAGGGCCGGGCACCGGGGAGCTGTTTTTT
TRBV10-2	.	TRBJ1-2	.	CASREGAYGYTF	TGCGCCAGCAGGGAAGGGGCCTATGGCTACACCTTC
TRBV15	.	TRBJ2-7	.	CATSRDSGGSYEQYF	TGTGCCACCAGCAGAGACTCTGGGGGCTCCTACGAGCAGTACTTC
TRBV3-1	few	TRBJ1-2	TRBD1	CASSHGTGRADGYTF	TGTGCCAGCAGCCATGGGACAGGCCGAGCGGATGGCTACACCTTC
TRBV20-1	many	TRBJ2-3	.	CSASASTDTQYF	TGCAGTGCTAGTGCCTCCACAGATACGCAGTATTTT
TRBV7-3	.	TRBJ2-1	TRBD2	CASSPGTTNNEQFF	TGTGCCAGCAGCCCCGGGACTACAAACAATGAGCAGTTCTTC
TRBV4-2	.	TRBJ1-1	TRBD1	CASSPSPQGAYTEAFF	TGTGCCAGCAGCCCAAGTCCACAGGGGGCATACACTGAAGCTTTCTTT
TRBV10-3	many	TRBJ2-7	TRBD2	CAISDSGGRTYEQYF	TGTGCCATCAGTGATTCGGGGGGTCGCACCTACGAGCAGTACTTC
TRBV28	many	TRBJ2-1	.	CASSLQYNEQFF	TGTGCCAGCAGTTTACAGTACAATGAGCAGTTCTTC
TRBV4-2	many	TRBJ2-6	.	CASSQDPAGAGANVLTF	TGTGCCAGCAGCCAAGATCCCGCCGGGGCAGGGGCCAACGTCCTGACTTTC
TRBV28	many	TRBJ1-2	.	CASSPTHSGYTF	TGTGCCAGCAGTCCAACCCATAGTGGCTACACCTTC
TRBV12-3/TRBV12-4	many	TRBJ2-5	TRBD2	CASSLALGGGPGETQYF	TGTGCCAGCAGTTTAGCGCTCGGCGGGGGGCCAGGGGAGACCCAGTACTTC
TRBV5-1	many	TRBJ1-2	.	CASSLVPDYGYTF	TGCGCCAGCAGCTTGGTACCAGACTATGGCTACACCTTC
TRBV6-5	few	TRBJ2-2	TRBD2	CASSTLAGGTLNTGELFF	TGTGCCAGCAGTACTCTAGCGGGGGGGACACTGAACACCGGGGAGCTGTTTTTT
TRBV5-6	few	TRBJ1-5	.	CASSLAGLQPQHF	TGTGCCAGCAGCTTGGCAGGGCTTCAGCCCCAGCATTTT
TRBV5-6	many	TRBJ2-3	.	CASSSDRRKNTQYF	TGTGCCAGCAGCTCTGACAGGAGGAAGAATACGCAGTATTTT
TRBV6-5	many	TRBJ1-1	TRBD1	CASSYSGGAANTEAFF	TGTGCCAGCAGTTACTCAGGGGGCGCGGCGAACACTGAAGCTTTCTTT
TRBV4-2	.	TRBJ1-5	.	CASSQVRGPEHSNQPQHF	TGTGCCAGCAGCCAAGTCCGAGGACCGGAGCATAGCAATCAGCCCCAGCATTTT
TRBV5-6	many	TRBJ2-1	TRBD1	CASSGTVTYNEQFF	TGTGCCAGCAGCGGGACAGTTACCTACAATGAGCAGTTCTTC
TRBV4-1	few	TRBJ2-3	TRBD1	CASSQWQGATDTQYF	TGCGCCAGCAGCCAGTGGCAGGGGGCCACAGATACGCAGTATTTT
TRBV19	few	TRBJ1-1	.	CASSILGAANTEAFF	TGTGCCAGTAGTATTTTGGGGGCGGCGAACACTGAAGCTTTCTTT
TRBV12-3/TRBV12-4	many	TRBJ2-5	.	CASSPRGGLVVGTQYF	TGTGCCAGCAGCCCCAGGGGGGGCCTTGTTGTGGGGACCCAGTACTTC
TRBV4-3	many	TRBJ1-5	.	CASSRAWDSNQPQHF	TGCGCCAGCAGCCGGGCGTGGGACAGCAATCAGCCCCAGCATTTT
TRBV5-1	many	TRBJ2-6	.	CASSFSLASGANVLTF	TGCGCCAGCAGCTTCTCGCTAGCTTCTGGGGCCAACGTCCTGACTTTC
TRBV7-2	many	TRBJ2-1	.	CASSLARDIYNEQFF	TGTGCCAGCAGCTTAGCCCGGGACATCTACAATGAGCAGTTCTTC
TRBV5-1	many	TRBJ2-2	.	CASSLDRGGTGELFF	TGCGCCAGCAGCTTGGATAGGGGCGGCACCGGGGAGCTGTTTTTT
TRBV13	.	TRBJ2-1	.	CASSLDRPRGSYNEQFF	TGTGCCAGCAGCCTCGACAGGCCCAGAGGATCCTACAATGAGCAGTTCTTC
TRBV4-3	few	TRBJ2-2	TRBD1	CASSHLPNTGGETGELFF	TGCGCCAGCAGCCATCTACCGAACACAGGGGGCGAGACCGGGGAGCTGTTTTTT
TRBV24-1	many	TRBJ2-1	TRBD2	CATSDQKRGGNYNEQFF	TGTGCCACCAGTGATCAAAAGCGGGGGGGAAATTACAATGAGCAGTTCTTC
TRBV5-1	few	TRBJ2-1	.	CASSLAVQGTYNEQFF	TGCGCCAGCAGCTTGGCCGTCCAGGGGACCTACAATGAGCAGTTCTTC
TRBV10-3	.	TRBJ1-1	.	CAISSLGGLGTKNTEAFF	TGTGCCATCAGTTCTCTCGGGGGGCTAGGGACAAAGAACACTGAAGCTTTCTTT
TRBV2	few	TRBJ1-6	.	CASSAPTETPLHF	TGTGCCAGCAGTGCCCCGACGGAGACACCCCTCCACTTT
TRBV5-1	many	TRBJ2-7	.	CASSLEASSTSYEQYF	TGCGCCAGCAGCTTGGAGGCTAGTTCCACCTCCTACGAGCAGTACTTC